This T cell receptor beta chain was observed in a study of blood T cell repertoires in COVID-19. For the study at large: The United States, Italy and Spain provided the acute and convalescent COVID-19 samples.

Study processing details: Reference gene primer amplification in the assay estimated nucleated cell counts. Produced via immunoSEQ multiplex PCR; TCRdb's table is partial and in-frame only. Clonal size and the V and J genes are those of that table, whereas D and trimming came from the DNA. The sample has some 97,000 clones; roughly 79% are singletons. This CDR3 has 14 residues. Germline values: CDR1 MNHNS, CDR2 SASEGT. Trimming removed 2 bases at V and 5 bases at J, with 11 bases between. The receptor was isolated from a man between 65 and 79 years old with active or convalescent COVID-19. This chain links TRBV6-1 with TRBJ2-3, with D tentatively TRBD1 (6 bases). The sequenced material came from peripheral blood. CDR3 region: CASSELGAGDTQYF. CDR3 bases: TGTGCCAGCAGTGAATTGGGGGCAGGAGATACGCAGTATTTT.